The 25 T cell receptor beta chains below were found in one sample sequenced in a study of T cells in Graves' hyperthyroidism and ophthalmopathy. The CDR3 regions of TCR beta were amplified from RNA transcripts. First-round RT-PCR targeting the TCR CDR3 was performed with the HTBI primer set. Via MiXCR, TCRdb re-called the multiplex PCR reads, giving one row per CDR3 protein. This table has roughly 700,000 distinct CDR3 sequences, approximately 15% appearing once. Sequencing input: blood. These receptors were collected from a young woman with Graves' hyperthyroidism.

V is TRBV7-3 and J is TRBJ1-1, with D tentatively TRBD1 (6 bases). Looked up from germline, CDR1 is SGHTA and CDR2 is FQGTGA. CDR3 length equals 14 residues. Trimming removed 4 bases from V and 1 base from J, with 10 bases in between. The CDR3 is CASSSGTKNTEAFF. CDR3 nucleotide sequence: TGTGCCAGCAGCTCCGGGACAAAGAACACTGAAGCTTTCTTT.

This clonotype showed up just a few times. V usage is TRBV7-8 and J usage is TRBJ2-3; D is uncertain. From germline, CDR1 is SGHVS and CDR2 FQNEAQ. Trimming pared 2 bases from V and 1 base from J, leaving 7 bases between. The CDR3 consists of 14 residues. The CDR3 nucleotides are TGTGCCAGCAGCTTAAATAAGGGCACAGATACGCAGTATTTT. It encodes CASSLNKGTDTQYF.

The chain joins TRBV6-1 to TRBJ2-7, with 8 positions matching TRBD2. Germline lookup yields CDR1 MNHNS and CDR2 SASEGT. Germline trimming cut 5 bases from V and 9 bases from J; bases unmatched to any gene: 9. The CDR3 extends over 13 amino acids. The CDR3 sequence is CASSRTSGGRQYF. DNA for the CDR3: TGTGCCAGCAGTCGTACTAGCGGCGGACGGCAGTACTTC.

The chain uses TRBV5-1 and TRBJ2-7, with D perhaps matching TRBD1 (5 bases). Between the trimmed V and J ends, which lost 4 bases and 3 bases, there was a span of 11 bases. The CDR3 spans 13 residues. Germline values: CDR1 SGHRS, CDR2 YFSETQ. The CDR3 coding sequence is TGCGCCAGCAGCCCGGACACGGACTACGAGCAGTACTTC. It specifies CASSPDTDYEQYF.

Many counts were recorded for this clonotype. V and J are TRBV20-1 and TRBJ2-3; D call uncertain. CDR3 length: 13 residues. The germline gives CDR1 DFQATT, CDR2 SNEGSKA (reference sequence). The CDR3 DNA follows: TGCTCCCTCCAGCTCTCGGGCACAGATACGCAGTATTTT. Translated: CSLQLSGTDTQYF.

This clonotype was picked up a small number of times. This chain connects TRBV29-1 to TRBJ1-1; the D gene is possibly TRBD1 (6 bases). The CDR3 has 14 amino acids. Germline V gives CDR1 SQVTM, CDR2 ANQGSEA. Deletions cut 7 bases from V and 3 bases from J, with 18 bases between. CDR3 in amino acids: CSAHEGGGYTEAFF. The CDR3 nucleotides read TGCAGCGCCCACGAGGGGGGAGGATACACTGAAGCTTTCTTT.

This clonotype appeared a few times. This chain uses TRBV7-9 with TRBJ1-2; D is unresolved. This CDR3 comprises 14 residues. The germline V gene encodes CDR1 SEHNR and CDR2 FQNEAQ (reference sequence). V gave up 2 bases and J gave up 3 bases, with 10 bases separating them. The CDR3 region is CASSLPLPDYGYTF. The CDR3 nucleotides are TGTGCCAGCAGCTTACCACTACCGGACTATGGCTACACCTTC.

This clonotype showed up just a few times. Written as DNA, the CDR3 is TGTGCCAGCTCACCTTCTGCCACTAGCGGAAATTACAATGAGCAGTTCTTC. Translating gives CASSPSATSGNYNEQFF. V gene TRBV18 combines with J gene TRBJ2-1, with 8 bases matching TRBD2. From germline, CDR1 is KGHSH and CDR2 LQKENI. The CDR3 contains 17 residues. V lost 3 bases, J lost 4 bases, and 11 bases stayed unmatched.

This clonotype has just a few counts. A much more abundant neighbour one base away suggests this may be a read error. The chain carries TRBV11-1 and TRBJ2-7, with D uncertain. Germline CDR1 reads SGHAT; CDR2 reads FQDESV (reference sequence). This CDR3 contains 14 residues. The CDR3 bases are TGTGCCAGCAGCTTAGAACCAGCAACCTACGTGCAGTACTTC. Protein: CASSLEPATYVQYF.

This clonotype has a count of ten or more. The chain joins TRBV5-6 to TRBJ2-7; TRBD2 is a possible D gene (6 bases). The CDR3 is made up of 15 amino acids. Germline V gene data show CDR1 as SGHDT and CDR2 as YYEEEE. V lost 3 bases and J lost 5, with 18 bases in between. The CDR3 sequence: CASSYTGDPRNEQYF. In DNA form, the CDR3 reads TGTGCCAGCAGCTACACGGGAGATCCCAGGAACGAGCAGTACTTC.

To note about this clonotype: Possible read error: a much larger clone is one base away. The chain uses TRBV3-1 and TRBJ2-7, with TRBD2 matching over 9 bases. V gave up 8 bases and J gave up 7 bases; unmatched junction bases: 15. Germline CDR1 LGHDT, CDR2 YNNKEL (reference sequence). This CDR3 has 15 residues. CDR3 region: CASRFASGMYNEQYF. CDR3 coding DNA: TGTGCCAGCCGGTTTGCTAGCGGGATGTACAATGAGCAGTACTTC.

Comment on this clonotype: One junction end does not reproduce the germline sequence, and a read error may be involved. This chain uses TRBV15 with TRBJ1-2; D unclear. The length of the CDR3 is 14 residues. CDR1 and CDR2 from the germline V gene are LNHNV and YYDKDF (reference sequence). The CDR3 loop is CATSPDISPSLSAF. Here the CDR3 DNA reads TGTGCCACCAGTCCTGACATATCCCCCTCTCTCTCGGCCTTC.

In this sample, this clonotype turned up many times. The chain carries TRBV12-3 or TRBV12-4 and TRBJ2-3; D gene unclear. CDR3 length: 18 amino acids. Between the trimmed V and J ends, which lost 6 bases and 0 bases, there was a span of 22 bases. This chain's CDR3 is CASSPFLIYRPSTDTQYF. Written as DNA, the CDR3 is TGTGCCAGCAGCCCCTTTCTTATCTACCGGCCTAGCACAGATACGCAGTATTTT.

V and J are TRBV9 and TRBJ2-1; 12 bases are a match to TRBD2. The CDR3 contains 17 residues. The V gene's germline CDR1 is SGDLS and CDR2 YYNGEE. The junction had 10 bases not matched to a gene; V was cut back by 3 bases and J by 6 bases. The CDR3 sequence is CASSARLAGDWSNEQFF. Written as DNA, the CDR3 is TGTGCCAGCAGCGCCCGACTAGCGGGAGATTGGAGCAATGAGCAGTTCTTC.

This clonotype was detected many times. The V gene is TRBV12-3 or TRBV12-4, the J gene TRBJ1-6, with D possibly being TRBD1 (5 bases). Trimming shortened V by 2 bases and J by 5 bases, and 13 bases separated the two germline ends. This CDR3 is built from 16 residues. Here the CDR3 reads CASSLQGRGNNSPLHF. Written as DNA, the CDR3 is TGTGCCAGCAGTTTACAGGGACGTGGAAATAATTCACCCCTCCACTTT.

The CDR3 region has the DNA TGTGCCAGCAGTCCCTCCTGGGCAGGTTCCTACAATCAGCCCCAGCATTTT. Its protein product is CASSPSWAGSYNQPQHF. The chain joins TRBV12-3 or TRBV12-4 to TRBJ1-5; D gene unclear. The CDR3 consists of 17 residues. Trimming stripped 5 bases from V and 3 bases from J, with 20 bases between.

This CDR3 reads CASSQVSSAYGYTF. The DNA for the CDR3 is TGCGCCAGCAGCCAGGTATCCTCGGCCTATGGCTACACCTTC. The gene calls are TRBV4-3 and TRBJ1-2; D unclear. The CDR3 covers 14 residues. V was pared by 3 bases and J by 4 bases, with 12 bases between. Germline V gene data show CDR1 as LGHNA and CDR2 as YSLEER.

The table lists this clonotype with many counts. The rearrangement uses TRBV7-8 and TRBJ2-2; the D gene is possibly TRBD2 (5 bases). V lost 5 bases and J lost 0, with 10 bases in between. CDR3 size: 15 residues. Germline V gene data show CDR1 as SGHVS and CDR2 as FQNEAQ. CDR3 sequence reads: CASSPRAANTGELFF. The CDR3 region has the DNA TGTGCCAGCAGCCCACGAGCGGCGAACACCGGGGAGCTGTTTTTT.

As to this clonotype: Being one base from a much bigger clone, this may be a read error. The chain uses TRBV7-9 and TRBJ2-1; D is perhaps TRBD1 (6 bases). The CDR3 spans 14 residues. Germline CDR1 and CDR2: SEHNR and FQNEAQ (reference sequence). V lost 5 bases, J lost 13 bases, and 21 bases lay in between. CDR3 protein: CASSHRDLGETQFF. In DNA form, the CDR3 reads TGTGCCAGCAGCCACAGGGACCTGGGGGAGACCCAGTTCTTC.

At least ten counts were recorded for this clonotype. V gene TRBV20-1 combines with J gene TRBJ2-1; the D is unclear. This CDR3 has 14 residues. The germline V gene encodes CDR1 DFQATT and CDR2 SNEGSKA (reference sequence). Between the trimmed V and J ends, which lost 4 bases and 0 bases, there was a span of 10 bases. CDR3 loop: CSATEAVSYNEQFF. The CDR3 bases are TGCAGTGCTACAGAAGCCGTCTCCTACAATGAGCAGTTCTTC.

This clonotype was found many times. This sequence joins TRBV6-5 and TRBJ2-3; D is ambiguous. The CDR3 covers 14 residues. V dropped 2 bases and J dropped 2 bases, with 8 bases sitting between them. In germline, CDR1 is MNHEY, CDR2 SVGAGI. CDR3: CASSYRPYTDTQYF. The CDR3 coding sequence is TGTGCCAGCAGTTACAGGCCGTACACAGATACGCAGTATTTT.

The gene calls are TRBV25-1 and TRBJ1-2, with 10 bases fitting TRBD1. The junction had 3 bases not matched to a gene; V was cut back by 2 bases and J by 6 bases. CDR1 MGHDK and CDR2 SYGVNS come from the germline V gene. The CDR3 covers 14 residues. The CDR3 sequence: CASSEPGQGNGYTF. For the CDR3, the DNA is TGTGCCAGCAGTGAACCGGGACAGGGGAATGGCTACACCTTC.

In its sample, this clonotype was seen a few times. The V call is TRBV20-1, the J call TRBJ2-1; TRBD2 matches 9 bases. V shed 3 bases, J shed 0 bases, and the junction held 18 bases outside the gene matches. The CDR3 sequence is 20 residues long. CDR1 and CDR2 (germline): DFQATT, SNEGSKA (reference sequence). CDR3 coding DNA: TGCAGTGCTAGTTTGGCTAGCGGGATCCGGGTCGGGAACTCCTACAATGAGCAGTTCTTC. Translating gives CSASLASGIRVGNSYNEQFF.

This chain joins TRBV12-3 or TRBV12-4 and TRBJ2-1; D may be TRBD1 or TRBD2 (5 bases each). CDR3 size: 17 residues. V lost 5 bases and J lost 2, with 19 bases in between. The CDR3 protein is CASSPRKGSATYNEQFF. CDR3 DNA sequence: TGTGCCAGCAGTCCACGAAAGGGGAGTGCAACCTACAATGAGCAGTTCTTC.

This clonotype was seen a handful of times. The rearrangement links TRBV6-1 to TRBJ2-1; 8 positions agree with TRBD1. The V gene's germline CDR1 is MNHNS and CDR2 SASEGT. V dropped 7 bases and J dropped 1; count of bases not matched to a gene: 6. The CDR3 is 15 amino acids. For the CDR3, the DNA is TGTGCCAGCAAAATGCAGGGGGCTTCCTACAATGAGCAGTTCTTC. It is translated as CASKMQGASYNEQFF.